This section outlines one T cell receptor (beta chain) sequence together with its context. The V gene's germline CDR1 is KGHSH and CDR2 LQKENI. The CDR3 is 15 residues long. V gave up 3 bases and J gave up 3 bases; unmatched junction bases: 7. Some clones are missing from TCRdb's copy, which holds only in-frame ones; the method was immunoSEQ multiplex PCR. The table lists 330,000 or so clones, approximately 90% of them singletons. The donors were part of the validation cohort of roughly 110 subjects. That cohort was separate from the first cohort, which comprised under 700 subjects. The entry originates in a study of cytomegalovirus exposure and HLA in healthy donors.

Source material: PBMCs. The origin of this receptor is a woman between 18 and 29 years old in good health and CMV-seronegative. The chain has TRBV18 and TRBJ2-7, with 8 bases matching TRBD1. CDR3 sequence reads: CASSPGAGGIYEQYF. The CDR3 DNA is TGTGCCAGCTCACCCGGGGCAGGGGGCATCTACGAGCAGTACTTC. Supplemented by reference TRBV18 and TRBJ2-7, the full variable domain reads NAGVMQNPRHLVRRRGQEARLRCSPMKGHSHVYWYRQLPEEGLKFMVYLQKENIIDESGMPKERFSAEFPKEGPSILRIQQVVRGDSAAYFCASSPGAGGIYEQYFGPGTRLTVT.